This T cell receptor (beta chain) was obtained from a study of blood T cell repertoires in COVID-19. About the research overall: Specimens from acute and convalescent COVID-19 originated in the United States, Italy and Spain. Sources were T cells, B-cell-depleted T cells, or PBMCs; the material itself was cDNA or gDNA.

The length of the CDR3 is 14 residues. With 5 bases removed from V and 0 bases from J, the gap between germline ends came to 10 bases. Germline-derived CDR1 and CDR2 are SGHVS and FQNEAQ. Resolution of symptoms, clearance, or two negative PCRs was present in recovered Cohort 3 donors. Under the authors' procedure: Estimation of nucleated cell counts relied on the amplification of reference gene primers. Profiled with immunoSEQ multiplex PCR; TCRdb holds only in-frame clones, not every one. V, J and clone size reflect that table, while D and trimming were determined from the DNA. The sample has about 270,000 clones; 88% are singletons.

The sequence was collected from a woman between 45 and 65 years old who had recovered from COVID-19. Source material: PBMCs or T cells enriched from blood (not recorded which). The V gene is TRBV7-8, the J gene TRBJ1-1, with D possibly being TRBD1 (5 bases). For the CDR3, the DNA is TGTGCCAGCAGCAACTTACAGGTGAACACTGAAGCTTTCTTT. Translated: CASSNLQVNTEAFF.